The 20 T cell receptor beta chains below all came from one sample that was sequenced in a study of blood T cell repertoires in COVID-19. Assay: immunoSEQ multiplex PCR; the TCRdb copy retains only in-frame clones and omits some. This table has hundreds of thousands of clones, 82% appearing once. Input material: peripheral blood. The receptors derive from a woman in her sixties or seventies with active or convalescent COVID-19.

This clone has just one count. The rearrangement joins TRBV19 to TRBJ1-4, with D perhaps matching TRBD1 (5 bases). Germline lookup yields CDR1 LNHDA and CDR2 SQIVND (reference sequence). V lost 8 bases and J 1 base, leaving 17 bases between the germline ends. This CDR3 region has 16 residues. CDR3 residues: CASSSGTRGTNEKLFF. The CDR3 DNA follows: TGTGCCAGTTCGTCCGGGACTCGGGGAACTAATGAAAAACTGTTTTTT.

The rearrangement joins TRBV9 to TRBJ2-5, with 8 bases identical to TRBD1. Germline V gene sequence: CDR1 SGDLS, CDR2 YYNGEE. This CDR3 has 15 residues. Losses at the gene ends were 4 bases for V and 0 bases for J; bases not matched to a gene: 5. CDR3 nucleotide sequence: TGTGCCAGCAGCCAAGGACAGGGCTACCAAGAGACCCAGTACTTC. Protein: CASSQGQGYQETQYF.

CDR3 sequence reads: CASSSGQNYGYTF. CDR3 bases: TGTGCCAGCAGTTCGGGACAGAACTATGGCTACACCTTC. The rearrangement links TRBV5-4 to TRBJ1-2; 7 nucleotides agree with TRBD1. CDR1 and CDR2 from the germline V gene are SGHNT and YYREEE (reference sequence). The V and J ends lost 5 bases and 2 bases, in that order; junction bases with no gene match: 3. The CDR3 sequence is 13 residues long.

The CDR3 sequence is CASSSPQGTYEQYF. The CDR3 region has the DNA TGTGCCAGCAGTTCACCGCAGGGGACCTACGAGCAGTACTTC. V is TRBV28 and J is TRBJ2-7; D is perhaps TRBD1 (6 bases). The CDR3 runs to 14 residues. Looked up from germline, CDR1 is MDHEN and CDR2 is SYDVKM. Trimming stripped 4 bases from V and 2 bases from J, with 12 bases between.

This clone was picked up one time. V is TRBV6-1 and J is TRBJ1-3; no reliable D call. The CDR3 is 15 residues long. Trimming left V 3 bases short and J 2 bases short, with 11 bases between. The germline V gene has CDR1 MNHNS and CDR2 SASEGT. CDR3: CASSEGRAPGNTIYF. CDR3 bases: TGTGCCAGCAGTGAGGGCAGAGCCCCTGGAAACACCATATATTTT.

The V gene is TRBV19, the J gene TRBJ2-7; 10 nucleotides align to TRBD1. Trimming removed 4 bases from V and 7 bases from J; junction bases left unmatched: 7. Germline CDR1 reads LNHDA; CDR2 reads SQIVND (reference sequence). The CDR3 covers 14 residues. The CDR3 spells CASSKIDRGREQYF. The CDR3 DNA reads TGTGCCAGTAGTAAGATTGACAGGGGGCGAGAGCAGTACTTC.

The chain carries TRBV18 and TRBJ2-5, with a weak D call TRBD1 (5 bases). The CDR3 runs 17 residues. Germline V CDR1 and CDR2: KGHSH, LQKENI. Trimming took 6 bases from V and 5 from J, leaving 25 bases between them. This CDR3 reads CASSLRPDTFSGETQYF. As DNA, the CDR3 is TGTGCCAGCTCGCTCCGTCCGGACACTTTCTCCGGGGAGACCCAGTACTTC.

V usage is TRBV19 and J usage is TRBJ1-3; D remains unclear. The CDR3 length is 16 residues. CDR1 and CDR2 (germline): LNHDA, SQIVND (reference sequence). Deletions cut 7 bases from V and 6 bases from J, with 22 bases between. The CDR3 loop reads CASTLGPTLVENTIYF. DNA of the CDR3: TGTGCCAGTACCCTGGGCCCGACATTAGTGGAAAACACCATATATTTT.

The chain links TRBV19 to TRBJ1-2, with D possibly TRBD1 on 6 matching bases. Germline CDR1 and CDR2: LNHDA and SQIVND (reference sequence). The CDR3 consists of 13 residues. Trimming removed 6 bases at V and 6 bases at J, with 14 bases between. CDR3 sequence reads: CASRETGLDGYTF. CDR3 DNA: TGTGCCAGTAGGGAGACAGGCCTTGATGGCTACACCTTC.

This clone was observed a few times. The chain couples TRBV19 to TRBJ1-2, with D unresolved. The length of the CDR3 is 16 residues. The germline gives CDR1 LNHDA, CDR2 SQIVND (reference sequence). Trimming took off 5 bases at V and 5 bases at J, with 21 bases between the two ends. CDR3 in amino acids: CASSGLGSRGAYGYTF. The DNA of the CDR3 is TGTGCCAGTAGTGGACTGGGGTCTCGAGGAGCTTATGGCTACACCTTC.

V and J are TRBV7-2 and TRBJ2-1; 7 nucleotides agree with TRBD2. With 5 bases clipped from V and 4 bases from J, the junction kept 20 bases outside the gene matches. The germline V gene encodes CDR1 SGHTA and CDR2 FQGNSA. This CDR3 comprises 19 residues. CDR3 nucleotides: TGTGCCAGCAGCCACCCGGGATTTTCCTCGGGGGGAGGGTACAATGAGCAGTTCTTC. Translated: CASSHPGFSSGGGYNEQFF.

CDR3 loop: CASRPRDRGLPDTQYF. The CDR3 nucleotides are TGTGCCAGCAGACCCAGGGACAGGGGGCTTCCAGATACGCAGTATTTT. The genes are TRBV6-6 and TRBJ2-3; 12 bases align to TRBD1. This CDR3 spans 16 amino acids. Germline CDR1 reads MNHNY; CDR2 reads SVGAGI (reference sequence). After removal of 6 bases from V and 4 bases from J, the junction contained 8 bases not matched to a gene.

The chain carries TRBV6-5 and TRBJ1-6, with D perhaps matching TRBD1 (6 bases). Between the trimmed V and J ends, which lost 6 bases and 6 bases, there was a span of 15 bases. The CDR3 is 15 residues long. CDR1 is MNHEY, CDR2 SVGAGI, per germline. The CDR3 sequence: CASRPEGVGNSPLHF. Here the CDR3 DNA reads TGTGCCAGCAGACCCGAGGGGGTAGGTAATTCACCCCTCCACTTT.

The chain links TRBV6-6 to TRBJ1-3; weak D call: TRBD1 (5 bases). The CDR3 length is 15 residues. V lost 7 bases and J lost 0, with 13 bases in between. The germline V gene encodes CDR1 MNHNY and CDR2 SVGAGI (reference sequence). The CDR3 loop is CASTLQGYSGNTIYF. Here the CDR3 DNA reads TGTGCCAGCACCCTTCAGGGATACTCTGGAAACACCATATATTTT.

This clone was detected only once. The rearrangement uses TRBV4-1 and TRBJ1-4; no clear D. Trimming took 1 base from V and 3 from J, leaving 9 bases between them. CDR1 and CDR2 from the germline V gene are MGHRA and YSYEKL. This CDR3 is built from 15 residues. The CDR3 protein is CASSQVGVPNEKLFF. In DNA form, the CDR3 reads TGCGCCAGCAGCCAAGTCGGAGTCCCTAATGAAAAACTGTTTTTT.

This clone has a handful of counts. The chain couples TRBV27 to TRBJ2-1, with 8 bases lining up with TRBD1. The CDR3 loop spans 12 amino acids. The germline CDR1 and CDR2 sequences are MNHEY and SMNVEV (reference sequence). J was trimmed by 9 bases and V by 5 bases; bases with no gene match: 3. The CDR3 region has the DNA TGTGCCAGCAGTCAGGGGGCCTCTGAGCAGTTCTTC. This gives the protein CASSQGASEQFF.

This chain connects TRBV15 to TRBJ2-2; D unclear. The germline CDR1 and CDR2 sequences are LNHNV and YYDKDF (reference sequence). Deletions cut 3 bases from V and 6 bases from J, with 8 bases between. The CDR3 is 13 amino acids. In DNA, the CDR3 is TGTGCCACCAGCAGGGGCCGCCCCGGGGAGCTGTTTTTT. Protein sequence: CATSRGRPGELFF. Full variable domain (remainder filled in from reference TRBV15 and TRBJ2-2): DAMVIQNPRYQVTQFGKPVTLSCSQTLNHNVMYWYQQKSSQAPKLLFHYYDKDFNNEADTPDNFQSRRPNTSFCFLDIRSPGLGDTAMYLCATSRGRPGELFFGEGSRLTVL.

V gene TRBV6-5 combines with J gene TRBJ1-5; TRBD1 agrees at 8 bases. From germline, CDR1 is MNHEY and CDR2 SVGAGI. This CDR3 has 14 amino acids. The J segment lost 6 bases and the V segment lost 5 bases, leaving 6 bases of the junction unmatched. CDR3 coding DNA: TGTGCCAGCAGTCCCGGGACAGGCCCTCAGCCCCAGCATTTT. Residues: CASSPGTGPQPQHF.

As for this clone: The identical CDR3 is also encoded by other nucleotide sequences in the sample. The chain joins TRBV27 to TRBJ1-5; D not certain. V was shortened by 2 bases and J by 1 base, with 6 bases between the two germline ends. Germline CDR1 and CDR2: MNHEY and SMNVEV (reference sequence). CDR3 length equals 14 residues. Written as DNA, the CDR3 is TGTGCCAGCAGTTTAAGGGAGAGCAATCAGCCCCAGCATTTT. Protein: CASSLRESNQPQHF.

The J gene is TRBJ1-5, the V gene TRBV2; 7 nucleotides agree with TRBD1. The CDR3 is 14 amino acids. CDR1 and CDR2 (germline): SNHLY, FYNNEI. The V segment lost 3 bases and the J segment 6 bases; nucleotides outside the gene matches: 5. CDR3 region: CASSEGYRGQPQHF. Here the CDR3 DNA reads TGTGCCAGCAGTGAGGGTTACAGGGGTCAGCCCCAGCATTTT.